These 5 T cell receptor beta chains were sequenced from one sample in a study of preoperative IRX-2 immunotherapy in early breast cancer. Repertoires were generated with immunoSEQ multiplex PCR, while TCRdb's copy carries only in-frame clones and drops some. The table records about 98,000 clones, 80% to 90% of them present only once. As for treatment: preoperative locoregional IRX-2 cytokine immunotherapy. The source material was tumor tissue, sampled after IRX-2 immunotherapy. These receptors originate from a human donor with breast cancer.

The chain links TRBV14 to TRBJ1-2; D call uncertain. The CDR3 contains 17 residues. Germline CDR1 SGHDN, CDR2 FVKESK. Trimming removed 3 bases at V and 0 bases at J, with 17 bases between. The CDR3 coding sequence is TGTGCCAGCAGCCAGCTCCCGGACGGCAACCCTAACTATGGCTACACCTTC. It translates to CASSQLPDGNPNYGYTF.

By share of the sample, this clone is medium-sized. The chain combines TRBV15 with TRBJ2-1; tentatively, D is TRBD1 (6 bases). In germline, CDR1 is LNHNV, CDR2 YYDKDF (reference sequence). Trimming took 5 bases from V and 6 from J, leaving 20 bases between them. CDR3 size: 16 residues. The CDR3: CATSGKGTEGGNEQFF. CDR3 coding DNA: TGTGCCACCAGCGGAAAAGGGACCGAAGGGGGCAATGAGCAGTTCTTC.

Comments on this clone: Within the sample, other DNA sequences also encode this same CDR3. This chain uses TRBV5-1 with TRBJ1-1, with D maybe TRBD1 (6 bases). Trimming shortened V by 0 bases and J by 4 bases, and 10 bases separated the two germline ends. Germline CDR1 and CDR2: SGHRS and YFSETQ. The CDR3 is 14 residues long. CDR3 in DNA: TGCGCCAGCAGCTTGGTCGGGGGCAGCACTGAAGCTTTCTTT. Translation: CASSLVGGSTEAFF.

V usage is TRBV30 and J usage is TRBJ1-1; a weak D match, TRBD1 (5 bases). The V end lost 0 bases, the J end lost 10 bases, and 9 bases lay between the germline ends. The germline V gene has CDR1 GTSNPN and CDR2 SVGIG (reference sequence). There are 11 residues in the CDR3. The CDR3 loop is CAWSVLRGAFF. Here the CDR3 DNA reads TGTGCCTGGAGTGTACTGAGGGGAGCTTTCTTT.

This chain uses TRBV18 with TRBJ2-1; tentatively, D is TRBD1 (6 bases). In germline, CDR1 is KGHSH, CDR2 LQKENI. Trimming took 2 bases from V and 8 from J, leaving 16 bases between them. This CDR3 has 15 amino acids. CDR3: CASSPVGQSLDEQFF. CDR3 nucleotide sequence: TGTGCCAGCTCACCAGTGGGACAAAGCCTCGATGAGCAGTTCTTC.